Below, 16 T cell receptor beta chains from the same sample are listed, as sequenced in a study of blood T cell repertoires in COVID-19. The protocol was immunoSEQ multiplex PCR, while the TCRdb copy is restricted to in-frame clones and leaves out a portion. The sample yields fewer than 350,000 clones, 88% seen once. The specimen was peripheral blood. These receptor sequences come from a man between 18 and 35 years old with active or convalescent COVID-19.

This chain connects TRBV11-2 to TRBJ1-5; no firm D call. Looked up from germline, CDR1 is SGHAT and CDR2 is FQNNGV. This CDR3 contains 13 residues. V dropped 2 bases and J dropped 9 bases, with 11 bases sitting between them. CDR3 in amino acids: CASSLNLQMPQHF. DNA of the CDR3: TGTGCCAGCAGCTTAAATCTTCAGATGCCCCAGCATTTT.

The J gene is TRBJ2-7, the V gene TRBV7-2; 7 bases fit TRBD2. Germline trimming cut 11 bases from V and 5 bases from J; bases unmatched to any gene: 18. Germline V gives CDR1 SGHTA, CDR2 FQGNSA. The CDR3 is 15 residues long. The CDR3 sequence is CASNGGGEGRHEQYF. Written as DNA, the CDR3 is TGTGCCTCGAATGGGGGGGGTGAGGGCCGCCACGAGCAGTACTTC.

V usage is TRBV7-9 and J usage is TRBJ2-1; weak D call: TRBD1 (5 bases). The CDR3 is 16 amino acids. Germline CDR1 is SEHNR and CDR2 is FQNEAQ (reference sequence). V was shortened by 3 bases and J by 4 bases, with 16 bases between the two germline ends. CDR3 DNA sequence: TGTGCCAGCAGCTTTTCCCCCGGACATTTTTACAATGAGCAGTTCTTC. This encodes CASSFSPGHFYNEQFF.

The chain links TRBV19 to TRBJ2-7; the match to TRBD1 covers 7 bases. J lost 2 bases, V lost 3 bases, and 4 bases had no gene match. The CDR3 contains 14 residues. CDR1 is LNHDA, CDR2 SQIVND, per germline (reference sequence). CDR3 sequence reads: CASSMTGTTYEQYF. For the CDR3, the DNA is TGTGCCAGTAGTATGACAGGGACGACCTACGAGCAGTACTTC. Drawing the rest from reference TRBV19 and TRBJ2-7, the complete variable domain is DGGITQSPKYLFRKEGQNVTLSCEQNLNHDAMYWYRQDPGQGLRLIYYSQIVNDFQKGDIAEGYSVSREKKESFPLTVTSAQKNPTAFYLCASSMTGTTYEQYFGPGTRLTVT.

CDR3 coding DNA: TGTGCCATCAGTGAACCCCCCGGGACAGGGTTTTACTATGGCTACACCTTC. This codes for CAISEPPGTGFYYGYTF. V usage is TRBV10-3 and J usage is TRBJ1-2; 9 bases match TRBD1. V lost 3 bases to trimming and J lost 3 bases; unmatched junction nucleotides: 11. The germline V gene has CDR1 ENHRY and CDR2 SYGVKD. The length of the CDR3 is 17 residues.

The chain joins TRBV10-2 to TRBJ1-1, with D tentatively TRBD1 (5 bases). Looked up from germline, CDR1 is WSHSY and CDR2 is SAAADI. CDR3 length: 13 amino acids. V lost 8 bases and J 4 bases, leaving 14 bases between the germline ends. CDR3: CASWLGGSTEAFF. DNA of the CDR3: TGCGCCAGCTGGCTCGGGGGGAGCACTGAAGCTTTCTTT.

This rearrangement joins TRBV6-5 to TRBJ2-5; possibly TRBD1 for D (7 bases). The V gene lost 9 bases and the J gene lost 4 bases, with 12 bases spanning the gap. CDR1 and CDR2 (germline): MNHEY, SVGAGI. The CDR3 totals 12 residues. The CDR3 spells CASRQGLETQYF. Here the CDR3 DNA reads TGTGCCAGTCGACAGGGACTAGAGACCCAGTACTTC.

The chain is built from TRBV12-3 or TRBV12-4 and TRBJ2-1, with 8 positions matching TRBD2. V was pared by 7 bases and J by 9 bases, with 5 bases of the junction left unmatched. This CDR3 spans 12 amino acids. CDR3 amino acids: CASKTGGSEQFF. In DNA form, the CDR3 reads TGTGCCAGCAAAACGGGGGGGAGTGAGCAGTTCTTC.

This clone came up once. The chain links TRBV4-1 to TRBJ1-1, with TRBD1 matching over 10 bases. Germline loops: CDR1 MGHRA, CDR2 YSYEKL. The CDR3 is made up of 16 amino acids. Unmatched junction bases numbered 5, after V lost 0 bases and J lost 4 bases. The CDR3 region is CASSQDRDRGGTEAFF. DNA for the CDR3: TGCGCCAGCAGCCAAGACCGGGACAGGGGTGGCACTGAAGCTTTCTTT.

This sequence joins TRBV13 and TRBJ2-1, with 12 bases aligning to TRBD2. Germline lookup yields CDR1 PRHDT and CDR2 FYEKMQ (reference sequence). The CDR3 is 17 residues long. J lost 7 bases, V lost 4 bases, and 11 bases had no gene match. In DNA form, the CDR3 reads TGTGCCAGCAGCTCCAGACTAGCGGGGGTTGCTAGGAATGAGCAGTTCTTC. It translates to CASSSRLAGVARNEQFF.

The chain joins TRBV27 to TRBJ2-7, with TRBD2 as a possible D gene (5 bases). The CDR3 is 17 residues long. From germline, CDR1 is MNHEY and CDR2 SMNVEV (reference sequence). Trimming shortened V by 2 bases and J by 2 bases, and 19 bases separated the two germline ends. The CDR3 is CASSLTFVDGVTYEQYF. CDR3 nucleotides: TGTGCCAGCAGTTTAACTTTTGTGGACGGGGTCACCTACGAGCAGTACTTC.

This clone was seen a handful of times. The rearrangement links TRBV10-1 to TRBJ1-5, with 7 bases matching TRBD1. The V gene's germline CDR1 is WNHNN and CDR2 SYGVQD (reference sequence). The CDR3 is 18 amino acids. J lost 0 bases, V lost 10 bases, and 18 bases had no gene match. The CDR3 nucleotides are TGCGCCATGGACCCGGGACAGAGACTGTATTATAGCAATCAGCCCCAGCATTTT. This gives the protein CAMDPGQRLYYSNQPQHF.

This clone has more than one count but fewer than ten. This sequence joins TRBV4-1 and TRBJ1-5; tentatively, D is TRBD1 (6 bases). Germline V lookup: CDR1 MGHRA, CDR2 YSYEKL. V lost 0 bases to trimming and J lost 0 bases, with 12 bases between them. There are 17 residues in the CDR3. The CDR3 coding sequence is TGCGCCAGCAGCCAAGATCGGGGGGACACTAGCAATCAGCCCCAGCATTTT. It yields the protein CASSQDRGDTSNQPQHF.

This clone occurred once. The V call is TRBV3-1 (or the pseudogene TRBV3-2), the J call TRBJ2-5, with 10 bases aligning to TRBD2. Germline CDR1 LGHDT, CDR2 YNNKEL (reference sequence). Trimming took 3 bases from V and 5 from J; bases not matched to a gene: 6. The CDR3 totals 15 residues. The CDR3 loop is CASSHILAGRETQYF. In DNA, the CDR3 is TGTGCCAGCAGCCACATACTAGCGGGGCGGGAGACCCAGTACTTC.

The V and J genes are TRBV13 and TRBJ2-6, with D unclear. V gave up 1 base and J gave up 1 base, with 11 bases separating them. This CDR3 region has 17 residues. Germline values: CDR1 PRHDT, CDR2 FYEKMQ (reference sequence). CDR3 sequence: CASSLAVSTSGANVLTF. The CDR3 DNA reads TGTGCCAGCAGCTTAGCGGTGTCGACATCTGGGGCCAACGTCCTGACTTTC.

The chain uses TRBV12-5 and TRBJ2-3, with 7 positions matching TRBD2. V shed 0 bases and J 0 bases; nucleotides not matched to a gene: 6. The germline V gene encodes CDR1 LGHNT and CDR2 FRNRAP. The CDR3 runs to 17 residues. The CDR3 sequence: CASGLVPLTSSTDTQYF. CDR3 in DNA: TGTGCTAGTGGTTTGGTACCCCTGACTAGCAGCACAGATACGCAGTATTTT.